This is a list of T cell receptor beta chains from one sample in a study of sequential checkpoint blockade in melanoma. Only in-frame clones appear in the TCRdb table, and some are missing; sequencing was by immunoSEQ multiplex PCR. The sample shows 15,000 to 20,000 clones, about two thirds of them seen only once. This sample comprised CD8+ T cells sorted from blood (inferred from file names), obtained from a patient given nivolumab and ipilimumab in sequence. These receptor sequences come from a human donor with melanoma. Both conserved end residues are part of each CDR3. D genes are given only for firm matches. A clone size is listed for some rows: how often the clone was seen (once, few, many), or a class if it is expanded.

>TRBV28|.|TRBD1|TRBJ2-7
CASSPRSGQGFYEQYF
TGTGCCAGCAGCCCTAGGTCGGGACAGGGGTTTTACGAGCAGTACTTC
>TRBV27|.|.|TRBJ2-7
CASSPARTAHEQYF
TGTGCCAGCAGCCCGGCGCGAACAGCCCACGAGCAGTACTTC
>TRBV7-9|.|.|TRBJ1-2
CASSLAHGVTNYGYTF
TGTGCCAGCAGCTTAGCGCACGGGGTTACTAACTATGGCTACACCTTC
>TRBV19|.|TRBD1|TRBJ1-2
CATKETGNYGYTF
TGTGCCACAAAAGAGACAGGGAACTATGGCTACACCTTC
>TRBV4-1|.|TRBD2|TRBJ2-7
CASSQWLAGGYEQYF
TGCGCCAGCAGCCAATGGCTAGCGGGAGGGTACGAGCAGTACTTC
>TRBV5-6|.|.|TRBJ2-7
CASTSGGYEQYF
TGTGCCAGCACCTCTGGCGGCTACGAGCAGTACTTC
>TRBV29-1|.|.|TRBJ1-2
CSVEAGAGVHYGYTF
TGCAGCGTTGAAGCCGGGGCGGGGGTTCACTATGGCTACACCTTC
>TRBV4-2|few|.|TRBJ1-5
CASSPGQHSNQPQHF
TGTGCCAGCAGCCCGGGACAACATAGCAATCAGCCCCAGCATTTT
>TRBV14|.|TRBD1|TRBJ2-7
CASSLGQRIYEQYF
TGTGCCAGCAGCTTGGGACAGCGGATCTACGAGCAGTACTTC
>TRBV19|.|.|TRBJ2-7
CASSMYGTYEQYF
TGTGCCAGTAGTATGTACGGGACCTACGAGCAGTACTTC
>TRBV6-4|.|.|TRBJ1-1
CASSEAATATEAFF
TGTGCCAGCAGTGAAGCGGCCACCGCTACTGAAGCTTTCTTT
>TRBV6-5|.|TRBD2|TRBJ2-7
CASSKSGTGTNEQYF
TGTGCCAGCAGTAAATCCGGGACTGGGACTAACGAGCAGTACTTC
>TRBV5-6|.|.|TRBJ2-7
CASSRSYEQYF
TGTGCCAGCAGCCGTTCGTACGAGCAGTACTTC
>TRBV7-9|few|.|TRBJ1-2
CASSSENRAYGYTF
TGTGCCAGCAGCTCCGAGAACAGGGCCTATGGCTACACCTTC
>TRBV25-1|.|.|TRBJ1-1
CASSESSQTEAFF
TGTGCCAGCAGTGAATCTTCCCAGACTGAAGCTTTCTTT
>TRBV2|.|.|TRBJ1-2
CASTVTGLGYTF
TGTGCCAGCACGGTAACAGGTCTCGGCTACACCTTC
>TRBV28|.|.|TRBJ2-1
CASSLTAGQRYNEQFF
TGTGCCAGCAGTCTTACGGCGGGACAGAGATACAATGAGCAGTTCTTC
>TRBV6-1|few|TRBD1|TRBJ2-6
CASSEETGGSGANVLTF
TGTGCCAGCAGTGAGGAGACAGGGGGCTCTGGGGCCAACGTCCTGACTTTC
>TRBV5-6|.|TRBD1|TRBJ1-6
CASSLKDRGGFSPLHF
TGTGCCAGCAGCCTAAAAGACAGGGGTGGCTTTTCACCCCTCCACTTT
>TRBV6-1|.|.|TRBJ1-6
CASSEFLAQYNSPLHF
TGTGCCAGCAGTGAATTCTTGGCACAATATAATTCACCCCTCCACTTT
>TRBV6-1|.|TRBD1|TRBJ2-7
CASSEGQGFDEQYF
TGTGCCAGCAGTGAAGGACAGGGGTTCGACGAGCAGTACTTC
>TRBV18|.|.|TRBJ2-7
CASSTSYEQYF
TGTGCCAGCTCAACTTCCTACGAGCAGTACTTC
>TRBV1|.|.|TRBJ2-1
CTSSQAPLAGGYLSYNEQFF
TGCACCAGCAGCCAAGCGCCCCTAGCGGGGGGCTACCTCTCCTACAATGAGCAGTTCTTC
>TRBV9|.|.|TRBJ1-1
CASSVNSLNTEAFF
TGTGCCAGCAGCGTTAACAGTTTGAACACTGAAGCTTTCTTT
>TRBV27|large|.|TRBJ1-4
CASSLQGWSNEKLFF
TGTGCCAGCAGTTTACAGGGATGGAGCAATGAAAAACTGTTTTTT
>TRBV6-5|.|.|TRBJ2-7
CASSRGYEQYF
TGTGCCAGCAGCCGGGGCTACGAGCAGTACTTC
>TRBV5-6|.|TRBD2|TRBJ2-7
CASSPGRGYEQYF
TGTGCCAGCAGCCCAGGGAGGGGCTACGAGCAGTACTTC
>TRBV7-9|few|TRBD1|TRBJ1-1
CASSPGQEGPNTEAFF
TGTGCCAGCAGCCCCGGACAGGAGGGGCCGAACACTGAAGCTTTCTTT